These 18 T cell receptor beta chains share one sample of origin, sequenced in a study of tumor-infiltrating lymphocytes in oesophageal squamous cell carcinoma. Via MiXCR, TCRdb re-called the PCR reads, giving one row per CDR3 protein. Among roughly 15,000 distinct CDR3 sequences listed, roughly half were seen once. Sequenced: blood. All receptors come from a male donor with esophageal squamous cell carcinoma.

The chain uses TRBV7-2 and TRBJ2-7; 9 bases are shared with TRBD2. Germline trimming cut 4 bases from V and 7 bases from J; bases unmatched to any gene: 11. CDR1 is SGHTA and CDR2 is FQGNSA in the germline V gene. The CDR3 extends over 15 amino acids. This CDR3 is CASSSTGTSYNEQYF. DNA of the CDR3: TGTGCCAGCAGCTCCACCGGGACTAGCTACAATGAGCAGTACTTC.

The genes are TRBV7-8 and TRBJ2-5; TRBD1 agrees at 7 bases. The J call may be mistaken, given a closer DNA end match to TRBJ2-1. The CDR3 has 16 amino acids. CDR1 and CDR2 from the germline V gene are SGHVS and FQNEAQ. The CDR3 loop reads CASSLETGTAYNEQFF. The CDR3 region has the DNA TGTGCCAGCAGCTTAGAAACCGGGACAGCCTACAATGAGCAGTTCTTC.

There are many counts of this clonotype. This sequence joins TRBV28 and TRBJ2-7; TRBD2 aligns across 8 bases. Trimming at V came to 5 bases and at J to 3 bases, leaving 6 bases not matched to a gene. CDR1 is MDHEN, CDR2 SYDVKM, per germline. This CDR3 region has 14 residues. The CDR3, as DNA: TGTGCCAGCAGTGCAAGCGGGAGAATCTACGAGCAGTACTTC. Its translation is CASSASGRIYEQYF.

This sequence joins TRBV7-2 and TRBJ2-5; D is ambiguous. Judging by the DNA end, TRBJ2-7 fits better; the J call may be wrong. The CDR3 has 13 amino acids. CDR1 and CDR2 (germline): SGHTA, FQGNSA. The CDR3 loop is CASSLSSSYEQYF. CDR3 sequence (DNA): TGTGCCAGCAGCTTAAGCAGCTCCTACGAGCAGTACTTC.

This clonotype was counted ten times or more. This chain joins TRBV6-1 and TRBJ1-2; D possibly corresponds to TRBD1 (5 bases). The CDR3 length is 14 residues. V was clipped by 7 bases and J by 0 bases, with 12 bases between them. Germline V gives CDR1 MNHNS, CDR2 SASEGT. The CDR3 region has the DNA TGTGCCAGCACTCTCGGGGGAGCTAACTATGGCTACACCTTC. It encodes CASTLGGANYGYTF.

This clonotype was seen ten or more times. The chain employs TRBV20-1 and TRBJ2-1; maybe TRBD2 (7 bases). CDR3 length: 16 amino acids. Looked up from germline, CDR1 is DFQATT and CDR2 is SNEGSKA (reference sequence). V was cut by 0 bases and J by 9 bases, with 21 bases left in between. CDR3 amino acids: CSARDSRRGGASEQFF. The CDR3, as DNA: TGCAGTGCTAGAGATAGCCGTAGGGGGGGTGCCAGTGAGCAGTTCTTC.

The V call is TRBV7-2, the J call TRBJ2-1, with TRBD2 matching over 7 bases. Unmatched junction bases numbered 3, after V lost 1 base and J lost 3 bases. The CDR3 extends over 15 amino acids. In germline, CDR1 is SGHTA, CDR2 FQGNSA. CDR3 region: CASSLVGTNYNEQFF. CDR3 in DNA: TGTGCCAGCAGCTTAGTCGGGACTAACTACAATGAGCAGTTCTTC. Full variable domain (remainder filled in from reference TRBV7-2 and TRBJ2-1): GAGVSQSPSNKVTEKGKDVELRCDPISGHTALYWYRQSLGQGLEFLIYFQGNSAPDKSGLPSDRFSAERTGGSVSTLTIQRTQQEDSAVYLCASSLVGTNYNEQFFGPGTRLTVL.

The chain recombines TRBV7-8 with TRBJ2-3; a possible D gene is TRBD2 (5 bases). V gave up 4 bases and J gave up 3 bases, with 8 bases separating them. Germline CDR1 SGHVS, CDR2 FQNEAQ. CDR3 length equals 13 residues. CDR3 sequence reads: CASSYGDTDTQYF. The CDR3 region has the DNA TGTGCCAGCAGCTACGGGGATACAGATACGCAGTATTTT.

This clonotype occurred many times. The junction departs from germline at one end; a sequencing error may be responsible. The gene calls are TRBV5-4 and TRBJ2-7, with 7 bases lining up with TRBD1. The CDR3 contains 11 residues. Germline V gene sequence: CDR1 SGHNT, CDR2 YYREEE (reference sequence). DNA of the CDR3: TGCGCCAGCAGCTCCGACAGGGTGCAGTACTTC. This translates into CASSSDRVQYF.

This clonotype was recorded at least ten times. This chain links TRBV6-2 or TRBV6-3 with TRBJ2-2; TRBD2 matches 8 bases. J gave up 6 bases and V 3 bases, and 15 bases lay outside the gene matches. Germline-derived CDR1 and CDR2 are MNHEY and SVGEGT. The CDR3 is 18 amino acids. The CDR3 spells CASSYKISGSRSPGELFF. The CDR3 region has the DNA TGTGCCAGCAGTTATAAAATCAGCGGGAGTAGGAGTCCCGGGGAGCTGTTTTTT.

This clonotype was seen more than once but under ten times. V usage is TRBV7-2 and J usage is TRBJ2-5; perhaps TRBD2 as D (7 bases). Judging by the DNA end, TRBJ2-1 fits better; the J call may be wrong. The CDR3 loop spans 15 amino acids. Germline values: CDR1 SGHTA, CDR2 FQGNSA. Here the CDR3 reads CASSLKGGGALQQFF. The CDR3 DNA is TGTGCCAGCAGCTTAAAAGGGGGGGGGGCCCTCCAGCAGTTCTTC.

This clonotype was recorded at least ten times. As DNA, the CDR3 is TGTGCCAGCAGCTTGACTAGCGGGGAGACAGATACGCAGTATTTT. It specifies CASSLTSGETDTQYF. The chain is built from TRBV7-3 and TRBJ2-3, with 11 bases identical to TRBD2. V shed 3 bases, J shed 3 bases, and the junction held 2 bases outside the gene matches. Germline CDR1 is SGHTA and CDR2 is FQGTGA. The CDR3 totals 15 residues.

Comments on this clonotype: This is likely a read error, given that the CDR3 carries no conserved phenylalanine or tryptophan at its end. Because the CDR3's place on the DNA is in doubt, the DNA is left out and the CDR3 is given as listed by TCRdb. The chain has TRBV12-3 or TRBV12-4 and TRBJ2-7; the D call TRBD2 from the table was never checked on the DNA. The CDR3 spans 16 residues, counting both ends. This CDR3 reads CASSLKGTFYGYTFGS.

This clonotype was detected ten times or more. This CDR3 is missing its conserved last phenylalanine or tryptophan, likely due to a read error. No DNA is shown, since the ends of the CDR3 on it are uncertain; the CDR3 is the one TCRdb lists. The J gene is TRBJ2-1, the V gene TRBV7-6; no DNA check was done on the table's D call, TRBD1. The CDR3 has 10 amino acids, counting both end residues. CDR1 is SGHVS and CDR2 is FNYEAQ in the germline V gene. The CDR3 is CASSSIQEDL.

This clonotype qualifies as large. The chain couples TRBV7-9 to TRBJ2-5, with 7 bases that match TRBD2. The germline gives CDR1 SEHNR, CDR2 FQNEAQ (reference sequence). J lost 2 bases, V lost 4 bases, and 10 bases had no gene match. The CDR3 spans 16 residues. In nucleotides, the CDR3 is TGTGCCAGCAGCTACACCTTGGGGGGGATACAAGAGACCCAGTACTTC. Residues: CASSYTLGGIQETQYF.

The gene calls are TRBV24-1 and TRBJ2-1, with TRBD1 matching 7 bases. The CDR3 has 14 amino acids. Trimming cost V 3 bases and J 2 bases; bases outside gene matches: 0. CDR1 and CDR2 from the germline V gene are KGHDR and SFDVKD. In DNA, the CDR3 is TGTGCCACCAGTGATGGGACAGCCTACAATGAGCAGTTCTTC. It yields the protein CATSDGTAYNEQFF.

This rearrangement joins TRBV25-1 to TRBJ1-5; TRBD1 is a possible D gene (6 bases). Trimming removed 2 bases from V and 3 bases from J, with 11 bases in between. From germline, CDR1 is MGHDK and CDR2 SYGVNS. This CDR3 has 15 residues. The CDR3 protein is CASSEGGGHNQPQHF. The DNA of the CDR3 is TGTGCCAGCAGTGAAGGGGGCGGTCACAATCAGCCCCAGCATTTT.

This clonotype was found once. The J gene is TRBJ1-1, the V gene TRBV7-9; 7 nucleotides line up with TRBD1. V dropped 4 bases and J dropped 5; count of bases not matched to a gene: 10. The germline gives CDR1 SEHNR, CDR2 FQNEAQ (reference sequence). The CDR3 extends over 15 amino acids. Written as DNA, the CDR3 is TGTGCCAGCAGCTCATCCCGACAGGGAGGTACTGAAGCTTTCTTT. Translating gives CASSSSRQGGTEAFF.